This T cell receptor beta chain is drawn from a study of blood T cell repertoires in COVID-19. Original handling: Cell counts per sample came from amplifying reference gene primers. Using immunoSEQ multiplex PCR, the repertoire was profiled, and TCRdb retains in-frame clones only, with some absent. The V and J calls and clone size are taken from that table; D and trimming were inferred from the DNA. The sample includes 200,000 to 250,000 clones, approximately 90% seen only once; the top ten take approximately 10%. This CDR3 comprises 13 residues. The V end was cut by 4 bases, the J end by 1 base, with 7 bases between. Germline CDR1 MNHEY, CDR2 SMNVEV (reference sequence).

V and J are TRBV27 and TRBJ1-2; D not resolved. This receptor was identified in a woman aged 45-59 years with COVID-19, enrolled during active disease. Sequenced material: peripheral blood. Here the CDR3 DNA reads TGTGCCAGCAGTTACGGGAGTAACTATGGCTACACCTTC. Its protein product is CASSYGSNYGYTF.